The 6 T cell receptor beta chains in this list originate from one sample, sequenced in a study of shared clonotypes between healthy human individuals. Sequenced by immunoSEQ multiplex PCR; TCRdb stores in-frame clones only, minus some. The repertoire has about 1 million clones, around 74% of them found once; the top ten carry about 1.5%. Material: memory CD4+ T cells sorted from blood. Subset of the sample: CD45RA-negative fraction. The source is a man aged 18 to 30 in good health.

This clone was seen more than once but under ten times. The CDR3 sequence is CAISGPASGRASGGLNEQFF. The DNA for the CDR3 is TGTGCCATCAGTGGCCCCGCTAGCGGGAGGGCCTCGGGAGGGTTAAATGAGCAGTTCTTC. This chain connects TRBV10-3 to TRBJ2-1; 12 nucleotides line up with TRBD2. Trimming removed 4 bases from V and 7 bases from J; junction bases left unmatched: 20. Germline CDR1 and CDR2: ENHRY and SYGVKD. The CDR3 loop spans 20 amino acids.

The J gene is TRBJ2-7, the V gene TRBV27; D is perhaps TRBD2 (5 bases). Trimming cost V 7 bases and J 6 bases, with 16 bases left between them. The germline CDR1 and CDR2 sequences are MNHEY and SMNVEV (reference sequence). CDR3 length: 13 amino acids. The CDR3 protein is CASMGRLKGEQYF. Here the CDR3 DNA reads TGTGCCAGCATGGGGAGACTAAAGGGCGAGCAGTACTTC.

V and J are TRBV15 and TRBJ2-7; D gene ambiguous. CDR3 size: 15 residues. The V end was cut by 0 bases, the J end by 3 bases, with 12 bases between. Germline-derived CDR1 and CDR2 are LNHNV and YYDKDF (reference sequence). DNA of the CDR3: TGTGCCACCAGCAGAGATGTTGGGCTGATCTACGAGCAGTACTTC. Translation: CATSRDVGLIYEQYF.

The chain employs TRBV11-1 and TRBJ1-1; D not resolved. The germline gives CDR1 SGHAT, CDR2 FQDESV (reference sequence). Between the trimmed V and J ends, which lost 4 bases and 2 bases, there was a span of 8 bases. This CDR3 spans 13 amino acids. As DNA, the CDR3 is TGTGCCAGCAGCTACTTATCCAACACTGAAGCTTTCTTT. Translated, it gives CASSYLSNTEAFF.

This clone was counted at least ten times. The V and J genes are TRBV7-4 and TRBJ1-3; D is possibly TRBD1 (5 bases). V dropped 3 bases and J dropped 2 bases, with 11 bases sitting between them. CDR3 length: 15 amino acids. CDR1 is SGHVT and CDR2 is SQSDAQ in the germline V gene. DNA for the CDR3: TGTGCCAGCAGCTTTGCCGGGGCGACTGGAAACACCATATATTTT. The encoded protein is CASSFAGATGNTIYF.

The J gene is TRBJ1-5, the V gene TRBV6-1; D is unresolved. The CDR3 has 15 residues. CDR1 MNHNS and CDR2 SASEGT come from the germline V gene. Between the trimmed V and J ends, which lost 6 bases and 0 bases, there was a span of 12 bases. The CDR3 nucleotides read TGTGCCAGCAGCCTCGAGGGAAATAGCAATCAGCCCCAGCATTTT. This sequence encodes CASSLEGNSNQPQHF.